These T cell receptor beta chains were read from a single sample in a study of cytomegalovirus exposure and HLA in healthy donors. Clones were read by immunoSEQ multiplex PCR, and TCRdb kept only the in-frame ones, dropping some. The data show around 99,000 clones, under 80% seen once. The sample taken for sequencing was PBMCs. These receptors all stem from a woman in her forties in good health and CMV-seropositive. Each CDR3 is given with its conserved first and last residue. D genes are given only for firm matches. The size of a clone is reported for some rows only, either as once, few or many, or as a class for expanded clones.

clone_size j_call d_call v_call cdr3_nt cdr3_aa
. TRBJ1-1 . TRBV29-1 TGCAGCGTCGGACATATGAACACTGAAGCTTTCTTT CSVGHMNTEAFF
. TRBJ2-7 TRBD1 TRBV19 TGTGCCAGTAGTATGAGGACAGGGGGCGTCGAGCAGTACTTC CASSMRTGGVEQYF
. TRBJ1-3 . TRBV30 TGTGCCTGGAGACTACAGGGTGGTGGAAACACCATATATTTT CAWRLQGGGNTIYF
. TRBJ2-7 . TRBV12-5 TGTGCTAGTGGTTTGGTCCCCCATGAGGGCGAGCAGTACTTC CASGLVPHEGEQYF
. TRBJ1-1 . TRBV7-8 TGTGCCAGCAGCTTAGAGGGGGTCACTGAAGCTTTCTTT CASSLEGVTEAFF
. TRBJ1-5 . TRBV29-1 TGCAGCGTTGGGCAGGGGTATGAGCCCCAGCATTTT CSVGQGYEPQHF
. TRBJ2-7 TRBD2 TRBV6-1 TGTGCCTCCAGACTAGCGGGGGGGATAAACGAGCAGTACTTC CASRLAGGINEQYF
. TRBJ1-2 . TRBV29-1 TGCAGCGTTGATTACAACGGCGCAGGCTGGGGCTACACCTTC CSVDYNGAGWGYTF
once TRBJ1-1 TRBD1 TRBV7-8 TGTGCCACCCGCCGGGACAGCAACACTGAAGCTTTCTTT CATRRDSNTEAFF
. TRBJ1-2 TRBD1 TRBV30 TGTGCCTGGATAAGGACAGGGCCACAAAACTATGGCTACACCTTC CAWIRTGPQNYGYTF
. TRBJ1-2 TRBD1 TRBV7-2 TGTGCCAGCAGCAAAGACAGGGTAGAGGGCTACACCTTC CASSKDRVEGYTF
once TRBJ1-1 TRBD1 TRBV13 TGTGCCAGCAGCGAACGGGACAGGGCAAACACTGAAGCTTTCTTT CASSERDRANTEAFF
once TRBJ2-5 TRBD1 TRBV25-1 TGTGCCAGCAGTATTCACAGGGGTCAAGAGACCCAGTACTTC CASSIHRGQETQYF
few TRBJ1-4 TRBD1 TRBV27 TGTGCCAGCGCCCCGCAGGGGGCAACTAATGAAAAACTGTTTTTT CASAPQGATNEKLFF
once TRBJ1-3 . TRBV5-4 TGTGCCAGCAGCTTGGCCGGTGGAGGGCTTGGAAACACCATATATTTT CASSLAGGGLGNTIYF
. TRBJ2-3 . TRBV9 TGTGCCAGCAGCGTAGCCCTGGCCACAGATACGCAGTATTTT CASSVALATDTQYF
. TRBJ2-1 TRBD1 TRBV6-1 TGTGCCAGCAGTGCCCCGGGACAGGGCTTCAATGAGCAGTTCTTC CASSAPGQGFNEQFF
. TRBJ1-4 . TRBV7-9 TGTGCCAGCAGCCCCCCAGGTCCACCTAATGAAAAACTGTTTTTT CASSPPGPPNEKLFF
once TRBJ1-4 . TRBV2 TGTGCCAGCAGTGAACAGCGGGTTGAAAAACTGTTTTTT CASSEQRVEKLFF
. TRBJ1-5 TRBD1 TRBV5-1 TGCGCCAGCAGCCAGGGGGTCGGCAATCAGCCCCAGCATTTT CASSQGVGNQPQHF
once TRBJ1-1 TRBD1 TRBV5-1 TGCGCCAGCAGCACGGGACAGTTGAACACTGAAGCTTTCTTT CASSTGQLNTEAFF
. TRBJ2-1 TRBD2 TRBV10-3 TGTGCCATCAGTGAATCTCGGGGGGGCCATGAGCAGTTCTTC CAISESRGGHEQFF
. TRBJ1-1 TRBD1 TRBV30 TGTGCCTGGGCCGGTGAGGGGGCGGCTTTCTTT CAWAGEGAAFF
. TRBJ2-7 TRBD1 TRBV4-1 TGCGCCAGCAGCCCCCGCGAACAGGGGATCTACGAGCAGTACTTC CASSPREQGIYEQYF
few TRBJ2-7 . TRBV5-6 TGTGCCAGCAGCTTGGAGGGGATATGGAGCTCCTACGAGCAGTACTTC CASSLEGIWSSYEQYF
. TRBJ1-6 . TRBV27 TGTGCCAGCAGTCCGGGTGGGGGCAGGTCCAGATCACCCCTCCACTTT CASSPGGGRSRSPLHF
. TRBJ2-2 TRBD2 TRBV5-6 TGTGCCACCAAACTAGCGGGGGTGAACACCGGGGAGCTGTTTTTT CATKLAGVNTGELFF
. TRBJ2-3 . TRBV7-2 TGTGCCAGCAGCTTAGTGGGGGGTGGCACAGATACGCAGTATTTT CASSLVGGGTDTQYF
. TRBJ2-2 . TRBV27 TGTGCCAGCAGCTCCCCTGATCGGTCTAGAAACACCGGGGAGCTGTTTTTT CASSSPDRSRNTGELFF
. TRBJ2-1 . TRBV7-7 TGTGCTAGCAGCCCAGACAGCTACAATGAGCAGTTCTTC CASSPDSYNEQFF
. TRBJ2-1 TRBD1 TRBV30 TGTGCCTGGAGTGACGGGACAGACAATGAGCAGTTCTTC CAWSDGTDNEQFF
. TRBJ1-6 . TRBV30 TGTGCCTGTAGTTACGGGGGGGATTCACCCCTCCACTTT CACSYGGDSPLHF
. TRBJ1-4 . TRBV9 TGTGCCAGCAGCCCAGGGCCTGCAACTAATGAAAAACTGTTTTTT CASSPGPATNEKLFF
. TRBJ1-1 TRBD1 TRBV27 TGTGCCAGCAGTTCCGACAGGGGAAGAGGTAACACTGAAGCTTTCTTT CASSSDRGRGNTEAFF
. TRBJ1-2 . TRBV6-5 TGTGCCAGCAGTATCCGGGAGAGTACGTATGGCTACACCTTC CASSIRESTYGYTF
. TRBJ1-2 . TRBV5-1 TGCGCCAGCAGACCAAATACGGGGGGAGATGGCTACACCTTC CASRPNTGGDGYTF
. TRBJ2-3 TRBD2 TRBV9 TGTGCCAGCAGCGTAGGAGGTAGGAGCGGGGGTAGCACAGATACGCAGTATTTT CASSVGGRSGGSTDTQYF
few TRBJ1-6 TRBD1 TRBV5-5 TGTGCCAGCAGCGGGACCGGGACAGTTTATTCACCCCTCCACTTT CASSGTGTVYSPLHF
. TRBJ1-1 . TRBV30 TGTGCCTGGATAGAGGTTAACACTGAAGCTTTCTTT CAWIEVNTEAFF
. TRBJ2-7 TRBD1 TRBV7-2 TGTGCCAGCAGCCTCTCCCGGACAGGGAATTACGAGCAGTACTTC CASSLSRTGNYEQYF
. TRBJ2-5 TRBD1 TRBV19 TGTGCCAGTAGTATTGCAGGGGGTGAGACCCAGTACTTC CASSIAGGETQYF
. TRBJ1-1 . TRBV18 TGTGCCGGAAGGGCGGGGAACACTGAAGCTTTCTTT CAGRAGNTEAFF
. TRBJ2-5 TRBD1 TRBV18 TGTGCCAGCTCACCAGCTCTGTCCTACCATACAGGGGGCGTACAGACCCAGTACTTC CASSPALSYHTGGVQTQYF
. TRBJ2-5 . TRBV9 TGTGCCAGCAGCGTAGGGCAGGGGGAGACCCAGTACTTC CASSVGQGETQYF
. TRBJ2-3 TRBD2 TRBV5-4 TGTGCCAGCAGCTTGTTGGGAGGGACAGATACGCAGTATTTT CASSLLGGTDTQYF
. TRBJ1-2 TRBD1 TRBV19 TGTGCCAGTAGTACCGGGACAGGGGGTAGCTATGGCTACACCTTC CASSTGTGGSYGYTF
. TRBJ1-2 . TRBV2 TGTGCCAGCAGTGAACCGGGAGGGGGGTATGGCTACACCTTC CASSEPGGGYGYTF
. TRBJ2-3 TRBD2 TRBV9 TGTGCCAGCAGCGTCGGACTAGCTAGCACAGATACGCAGTATTTT CASSVGLASTDTQYF
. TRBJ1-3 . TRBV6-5 TGTGCCAGCATGAACGGTTTCTCTGGAAACACCATATATTTT CASMNGFSGNTIYF
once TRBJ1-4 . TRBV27 TGTGCCAGCAGCGAAGCAGGGAGGGGGGAAAAACTGTTTTTT CASSEAGRGEKLFF
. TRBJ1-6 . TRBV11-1 TGTGCCAGCAGCTTAAGGGGCAGGCGATCACCCCTCCACTTT CASSLRGRRSPLHF
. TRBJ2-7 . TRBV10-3 TGTGCCATCAGTGGCCAGGCTTACGAGCAGTACTTC CAISGQAYEQYF
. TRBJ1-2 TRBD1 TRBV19 TGTGCCAGTAGTCCCGGGACAGAGCGAAACTATGGCTACACCTTC CASSPGTERNYGYTF
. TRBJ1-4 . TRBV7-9 TGTGCCAGCAGCCCCGGACTGAGTAATGAAAAACTGTTTTTT CASSPGLSNEKLFF